This entry lists 19 T cell receptor beta chains sequenced from one sample in a study of Graves' ophthalmopathy and Graves' hyperthyroidism. RNA transcripts were the template, and TCR beta CDR3 regions were amplified from them. An initial RT-PCR round employing HTBI primers preceded a second-round multiplex PCR. TCRdb reprocessed the multiplex PCR reads with MiXCR, giving one entry per CDR3 protein. The sample consists of just over 600,000 distinct CDR3 sequences, about 24% of them appearing once. The source material was peripheral blood. All receptors derive from a young woman with stable Graves' hyperthyroidism. Some clones in this sample may be carry-over from other donors' samples.

This clonotype has a count of ten or more. The chain combines TRBV19 with TRBJ1-2; tentative D call: TRBD1 (6 bases). The CDR3 runs 15 residues. Germline loops: CDR1 LNHDA, CDR2 SQIVND (reference sequence). Trimming took 9 bases from V and 5 from J, leaving 22 bases between them. CDR3 region: CASLSPGQPGYGYTF. CDR3 nucleotide sequence: TGTGCCAGCCTCAGCCCCGGACAGCCCGGGTATGGCTACACCTTC.

This clonotype appeared many times. The chain uses TRBV6-1 and TRBJ1-5; D unclear. V dropped 7 bases and J dropped 0 bases, with 16 bases sitting between them. The length of the CDR3 is 16 residues. Germline values: CDR1 MNHNS, CDR2 SASEGT. CDR3 sequence (DNA): TGTGCCAGCATCAAATCAAGGATCAATAGCAATCAGCCCCAGCATTTT. It yields the protein CASIKSRINSNQPQHF.

The chain combines TRBV7-9 with TRBJ1-1; 9 positions match TRBD1. This CDR3 spans 14 amino acids. Germline V gene sequence: CDR1 SEHNR, CDR2 FQNEAQ (reference sequence). V was clipped by 8 bases and J by 5 bases; unmatched bases: 9. The CDR3 here is CASFGQGIWTEAFF. DNA of the CDR3: TGTGCCAGCTTCGGACAGGGGATATGGACTGAAGCTTTCTTT. Looking up the rest from reference TRBV7-9 and TRBJ1-1 gives the full variable domain: DTGVSQNPRHKITKRGQNVTFRCDPISEHNRLYWYRQTLGQGPEFLTYFQNEAQLEKSRLLSDRFSAERPKGSFSTLEIQRTEQGDSAMYLCASFGQGIWTEAFFGQGTRLTVV.

The CDR3: CATSTGEATEAFF. The CDR3 DNA sequence: TGTGCCACCTCGACAGGGGAAGCCACTGAAGCTTTCTTT. The chain combines TRBV19 with TRBJ1-1; 8 nucleotides line up with TRBD1. The CDR3 is 13 amino acids. Per the germline V gene, CDR1 is LNHDA and CDR2 is SQIVND (reference sequence). V lost 10 bases to trimming and J lost 4 bases; unmatched junction nucleotides: 8.

The chain uses TRBV11-2 and TRBJ2-7; 7 positions match TRBD2. Germline V lookup: CDR1 SGHAT, CDR2 FQNNGV. CDR3 length: 16 amino acids. V was pared by 5 bases and J by 0 bases, with 10 bases of the junction left unmatched. The DNA of the CDR3 is TGTGCCAGCAGCCCCCCTGTGGGAGGGACCTCCTACGAGCAGTACTTC. Translating gives CASSPPVGGTSYEQYF.

Remarks on this clonotype: Given a much more abundant clone one base away, this may be a read error. The CDR3 does not end in the conserved phenylalanine or tryptophan, so this is likely a read error. V and J are TRBV12-3 or TRBV12-4 and TRBJ1-2; D is uncertain. V shed 6 bases and J shed 8 bases, with 16 bases lying between them. The CDR3 runs to 13 residues. The CDR3 coding sequence is TGTGCCAGCAGCCCGAGCGGTATACGGGGCTACACCTAC. It encodes CASSPSGIRGYTY.

In its sample, this clonotype was seen many times. The chain combines TRBV28 with TRBJ1-6; 9 nucleotides align to TRBD1. Germline V gene sequence: CDR1 MDHEN, CDR2 SYDVKM. The CDR3 totals 18 residues. Unmatched junction bases numbered 19, after V lost 7 bases and J lost 9 bases. CDR3 residues: CASNVSRDRVEMSSPLHF. In DNA form, the CDR3 reads TGTGCCAGCAACGTGTCCCGGGACAGGGTCGAGATGAGTTCACCCCTCCACTTT.

The chain employs TRBV20-1 and TRBJ2-2; 8 bases agree with TRBD2. The V gene end was trimmed by 7 bases and the J gene end by 3 bases; junction bases not matched to a gene: 4. The V gene's germline CDR1 is DFQATT and CDR2 SNEGSKA (reference sequence). The CDR3 contains 13 residues. The CDR3 is CSVSGEDTGELFF. CDR3 bases: TGCAGTGTTAGCGGGGAGGACACCGGGGAGCTGTTTTTT.

At least ten counts were recorded for this clonotype. The CDR3 reads CSARDRVPEAFF. The CDR3 DNA is TGCAGTGCTAGAGATCGGGTTCCTGAAGCTTTCTTT. J is TRBJ1-1 and V is TRBV20-1, with D unclear. Deletions cut 0 bases from V and 6 bases from J, with 8 bases between. CDR1 is DFQATT, CDR2 SNEGSKA, per germline (reference sequence). This CDR3 contains 12 residues.

This clonotype came up many times. V gene TRBV6-1 combines with J gene TRBJ1-1; TRBD1 aligns across 7 bases. The length of the CDR3 is 12 residues. In germline, CDR1 is MNHNS, CDR2 SASEGT. The V segment lost 8 bases and the J segment 11 bases; nucleotides outside the gene matches: 11. The CDR3, as DNA: TGTGCCAGCCAGGGGGGTCGAGTTTGGGCTTTCTTT. Residues: CASQGGRVWAFF.

V usage is TRBV30 and J usage is TRBJ2-5, with D unresolved. V lost 2 bases to trimming and J lost 4 bases, with 11 bases between them. The V gene's germline CDR1 is GTSNPN and CDR2 SVGIG (reference sequence). The length of the CDR3 is 13 residues. This CDR3 reads CAWSSGLPETQYF. CDR3 DNA: TGTGCCTGGAGTTCTGGGCTACCAGAGACCCAGTACTTC.

This clonotype was recorded at least ten times. CDR3 in amino acids: CASSFGNPDLLISYTF. In DNA form, the CDR3 reads TGTGCCAGCAGTTTCGGTAATCCGGATCTCCTCATAAGCTACACCTTC. The chain uses TRBV28 and TRBJ1-2, with D hard to call. V was clipped by 3 bases and J by 9 bases, with 23 bases between them. This CDR3 region has 16 residues. Germline CDR1 and CDR2: MDHEN and SYDVKM.

This chain connects TRBV19 to TRBJ1-5; D uncertain. Trimming took off 6 bases at V and 3 bases at J, with 15 bases between the two ends. This CDR3 region has 15 residues. Germline CDR1 and CDR2: LNHDA and SQIVND (reference sequence). Written as DNA, the CDR3 is TGTGCCAGTAGCCCCATCACATCCATCAATCAGCCCCAGCATTTT. Translating gives CASSPITSINQPQHF.

The rearrangement uses TRBV12-3 or TRBV12-4 and TRBJ1-6; perhaps TRBD1 as D (6 bases). This CDR3 is 12 amino acids long. V lost 5 bases and J lost 8, with 7 bases in between. The CDR3 bases are TGTGCCAGCAGTGAGGGGGATTCACCCCTCCACTTT. Protein: CASSEGDSPLHF.

In this sample, this clonotype turned up many times. This sequence joins TRBV10-1 and TRBJ2-7, with D uncertain. The V and J ends lost 1 base and 5 bases respectively, with 6 bases between them. The CDR3 has 12 amino acids. Per the germline V gene, CDR1 is WNHNN and CDR2 is SYGVQD (reference sequence). The CDR3 bases are TGCGCCAGCAGTGAGTACTGGAACGAGCAGTACTTC. This encodes CASSEYWNEQYF.

This clonotype appeared many times. The J gene is TRBJ1-1, the V gene TRBV12-5, with unresolved D. Deletions cut 7 bases from V and 0 bases from J, with 12 bases between. The germline V gene has CDR1 LGHNT and CDR2 FRNRAP. This CDR3 spans 14 amino acids. CDR3 loop: CASAFGMMNTEAFF. The CDR3 coding sequence is TGTGCTAGTGCCTTCGGGATGATGAACACTGAAGCTTTCTTT.

Many counts were recorded for this clonotype. The CDR3 coding sequence is TGTGCCAGCAGTTACCAGGGGAGAAGCTCTGGGGCCAACGTCCTGACTTTC. This translates into CASSYQGRSSGANVLTF. V is TRBV6-5 and J is TRBJ2-6; weak D call: TRBD1 (6 bases). The CDR3 is 17 amino acids. The ends were cut back, 2 bases at V and 0 bases at J, with 11 bases in the middle. Looked up from germline, CDR1 is MNHEY and CDR2 is SVGAGI.

This clonotype has ten or more counts. The chain is built from TRBV11-2 and TRBJ2-5; TRBD2 matches at 14 bases. The ends lost 1 base at V and 7 bases at J; junction bases unmatched: 8. Germline CDR1 is SGHAT and CDR2 is FQNNGV. This CDR3 comprises 17 residues. CDR3 sequence (DNA): TGTGCCAGCAGCTTAGGGTTGGGACTAGCGGGGGTCACGACCCAGTACTTC. Translation: CASSLGLGLAGVTTQYF.

V gene TRBV20-1 combines with J gene TRBJ2-5, with 11 bases lining up with TRBD2. The germline gives CDR1 DFQATT, CDR2 SNEGSKA (reference sequence). The CDR3 is 16 amino acids. The V segment lost 1 base and the J segment 5 bases; nucleotides outside the gene matches: 9. CDR3 sequence reads: CSARGIAGGPPETQYF. The CDR3 DNA sequence: TGCAGTGCTAGAGGCATAGCGGGGGGGCCGCCGGAGACCCAGTACTTC.